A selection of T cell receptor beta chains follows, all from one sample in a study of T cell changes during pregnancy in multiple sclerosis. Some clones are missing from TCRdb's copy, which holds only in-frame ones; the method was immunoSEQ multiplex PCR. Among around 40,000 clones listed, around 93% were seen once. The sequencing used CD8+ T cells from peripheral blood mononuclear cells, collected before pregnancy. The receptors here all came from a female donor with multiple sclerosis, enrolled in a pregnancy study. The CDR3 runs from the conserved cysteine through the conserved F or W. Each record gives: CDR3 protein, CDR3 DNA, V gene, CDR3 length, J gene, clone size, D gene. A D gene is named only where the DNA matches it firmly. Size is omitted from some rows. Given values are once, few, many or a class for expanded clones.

CDR3 protein: CASSPGTSGGNTQYF; CDR3 DNA: TGTGCCAGCAGCCCCGGGACTAGCGGGGGAAATACGCAGTATTTT; V gene: TRBV9; CDR3 length: 15; J gene: TRBJ2-3; clone size: NA; D gene: TRBD2
CDR3 protein: CASSLGVGGYEQYF; CDR3 DNA: TGTGCCAGCAGTTTAGGGGTAGGGGGTTACGAGCAGTACTTC; V gene: TRBV27; CDR3 length: 14; J gene: TRBJ2-7; clone size: NA; D gene: NA
CDR3 protein: CASSPQARQGAYEQFF; CDR3 DNA: TGTGCCAGCAGCCCGCAAGCCCGACAGGGGGCATATGAGCAGTTCTTC; V gene: TRBV7-9; CDR3 length: 16; J gene: TRBJ2-1; clone size: NA; D gene: TRBD1
CDR3 protein: CASSTLAGGRNEQFF; CDR3 DNA: TGTGCCAGTAGTACCCTAGCGGGAGGACGGAATGAGCAGTTCTTC; V gene: TRBV19; CDR3 length: 15; J gene: TRBJ2-1; clone size: NA; D gene: TRBD2
CDR3 protein: CASSFSGRAVNEQYF; CDR3 DNA: TGTGCCAGCAGTTTCAGCGGGAGGGCGGTAAACGAGCAGTACTTC; V gene: TRBV7-9; CDR3 length: 15; J gene: TRBJ2-7; clone size: NA; D gene: TRBD2
CDR3 protein: CASSLSGGLNTEAFF; CDR3 DNA: TGTGCCAGCAGTTTATCGGGGGGACTGAACACTGAAGCTTTCTTT; V gene: TRBV27; CDR3 length: 15; J gene: TRBJ1-1; clone size: NA; D gene: NA
CDR3 protein: CASSYGTGVAYEQYF; CDR3 DNA: TGTGCCAGCAGTTACGGGACAGGGGTGGCCTACGAGCAGTACTTC; V gene: TRBV28; CDR3 length: 15; J gene: TRBJ2-7; clone size: NA; D gene: TRBD1
CDR3 protein: CASSQDSGTGGPREKLFF; CDR3 DNA: TGCGCCAGCAGCCAAGATAGCGGTACAGGGGGACCTCGGGAAAAACTGTTTTTT; V gene: TRBV4-1; CDR3 length: 18; J gene: TRBJ1-4; clone size: NA; D gene: TRBD1
CDR3 protein: CASSPAGLSYEQYF; CDR3 DNA: TGTGCCAGCAGCCCCGCGGGTCTCTCCTACGAGCAGTACTTC; V gene: TRBV11-1; CDR3 length: 14; J gene: TRBJ2-7; clone size: NA; D gene: NA
CDR3 protein: CASSFKTGELFF; CDR3 DNA: TGCGCCAGCAGCTTCAAAACCGGGGAGCTGTTTTTT; V gene: TRBV5-1; CDR3 length: 12; J gene: TRBJ2-2; clone size: NA; D gene: NA
CDR3 protein: CASSRGDGSSYEQYF; CDR3 DNA: TGTGCCAGCAGCCGGGGGGACGGTAGCTCCTACGAGCAGTACTTC; V gene: TRBV7-6; CDR3 length: 15; J gene: TRBJ2-7; clone size: NA; D gene: TRBD2
CDR3 protein: CAIPGQGDQPQHF; CDR3 DNA: TGTGCCATCCCGGGACAGGGGGATCAGCCCCAGCATTTT; V gene: TRBV6-1; CDR3 length: 13; J gene: TRBJ1-5; clone size: NA; D gene: TRBD1
CDR3 protein: CASSPLDRFSTDTQYF; CDR3 DNA: TGTGCCAGCTCGCCATTAGACAGGTTCTCCACAGATACGCAGTATTTT; V gene: TRBV18; CDR3 length: 16; J gene: TRBJ2-3; clone size: NA; D gene: NA
CDR3 protein: CASSEWDTQYF; CDR3 DNA: TGTGCCAGCAGTGAGTGGGATACGCAGTATTTT; V gene: TRBV6-5; CDR3 length: 11; J gene: TRBJ2-3; clone size: NA; D gene: NA
CDR3 protein: CASSLAQGRDYDTQYF; CDR3 DNA: TGTGCCAGCAGCTTGGCCCAGGGTAGAGATTATGATACGCAGTATTTT; V gene: TRBV5-4; CDR3 length: 16; J gene: TRBJ2-3; clone size: NA; D gene: NA
CDR3 protein: CASSYRGRDTGELFF; CDR3 DNA: TGTGCCAGCAGCTACAGGGGGCGAGACACCGGGGAGCTGTTTTTT; V gene: TRBV7-9; CDR3 length: 15; J gene: TRBJ2-2; clone size: NA; D gene: TRBD1
CDR3 protein: CASRWGDYGYTF; CDR3 DNA: TGTGCCAGCAGATGGGGGGACTATGGCTACACCTTC; V gene: TRBV2; CDR3 length: 12; J gene: TRBJ1-2; clone size: NA; D gene: NA
CDR3 protein: CASRLGQGALYNEQFF; CDR3 DNA: TGTGCCAGCAGACTGGGACAGGGGGCCCTCTACAATGAGCAGTTCTTC; V gene: TRBV28; CDR3 length: 16; J gene: TRBJ2-1; clone size: NA; D gene: TRBD1
CDR3 protein: CASGTASYNEQFF; CDR3 DNA: TGTGCCAGTGGGACAGCCAGCTACAATGAGCAGTTCTTC; V gene: TRBV19; CDR3 length: 13; J gene: TRBJ2-1; clone size: NA; D gene: TRBD1
CDR3 protein: CASSPSSGRAHEQYF; CDR3 DNA: TGTGCCAGCAGTCCATCTAGCGGGAGAGCCCACGAGCAGTACTTC; V gene: TRBV27; CDR3 length: 15; J gene: TRBJ2-7; clone size: NA; D gene: TRBD2
CDR3 protein: CAGGPLTSPPTQYF; CDR3 DNA: TGTGCCGGAGGGCCCTTGACTAGCCCCCCCACCCAGTACTTC; V gene: TRBV6-1; CDR3 length: 14; J gene: TRBJ2-5; clone size: NA; D gene: TRBD2
CDR3 protein: CASSFPGGGDGYTF; CDR3 DNA: TGTGCCAGCAGTTTCCCCGGCGGGGGGGATGGCTACACCTTC; V gene: TRBV28; CDR3 length: 14; J gene: TRBJ1-2; clone size: NA; D gene: NA
CDR3 protein: CAWRTSGTYEQYF; CDR3 DNA: TGTGCCTGGAGGACTAGCGGGACCTACGAGCAGTACTTC; V gene: TRBV30; CDR3 length: 13; J gene: TRBJ2-7; clone size: once; D gene: TRBD2
CDR3 protein: CASSEPRAGQGKNEQFF; CDR3 DNA: TGTGCCAGCAGTGAACCCCGGGCCGGGCAGGGAAAAAATGAGCAGTTCTTC; V gene: TRBV6-1; CDR3 length: 17; J gene: TRBJ2-1; clone size: NA; D gene: NA
CDR3 protein: CASSPLGQGYDSPLHF; CDR3 DNA: TGTGCCAGCAGCCCCTTGGGACAGGGCTATGATTCACCCCTCCACTTT; V gene: TRBV7-6; CDR3 length: 16; J gene: TRBJ1-6; clone size: NA; D gene: TRBD1
CDR3 protein: CASSLVAGGLYEQYF; CDR3 DNA: TGTGCCAGCAGCTTGGTAGCAGGGGGCCTCTACGAGCAGTACTTC; V gene: TRBV5-4; CDR3 length: 15; J gene: TRBJ2-7; clone size: once; D gene: TRBD1
CDR3 protein: CASSFVGPSYNEQFF; CDR3 DNA: TGCGCCAGCAGCTTCGTGGGCCCTTCCTACAATGAGCAGTTCTTC; V gene: TRBV5-1; CDR3 length: 15; J gene: TRBJ2-1; clone size: NA; D gene: NA
CDR3 protein: CAWSVAPRDGYTF; CDR3 DNA: TGTGCCTGGAGTGTAGCCCCTCGTGATGGCTACACCTTC; V gene: TRBV30; CDR3 length: 13; J gene: TRBJ1-2; clone size: few; D gene: NA
CDR3 protein: CASSWTSGSEQYF; CDR3 DNA: TGTGCCAGCAGCTGGACTAGCGGGAGCGAGCAGTACTTC; V gene: TRBV5-5; CDR3 length: 13; J gene: TRBJ2-7; clone size: NA; D gene: TRBD2
CDR3 protein: CASSGGSGATYYEQYF; CDR3 DNA: TGTGCCAGCAGTGGGGGGAGCGGGGCGACTTACTACGAGCAGTACTTC; V gene: TRBV2; CDR3 length: 16; J gene: TRBJ2-7; clone size: NA; D gene: TRBD2
CDR3 protein: CASSAPLEGGSGANVLTF; CDR3 DNA: TGTGCCAGCAGCGCGCCCTTGGAGGGCGGGTCAGGGGCCAACGTCCTGACTTTC; V gene: TRBV9; CDR3 length: 18; J gene: TRBJ2-6; clone size: NA; D gene: NA
CDR3 protein: CASSNLFLAYGYTF; CDR3 DNA: TGTGCCAGCAGCAACCTCTTTTTAGCCTATGGCTACACCTTC; V gene: TRBV7-2; CDR3 length: 14; J gene: TRBJ1-2; clone size: NA; D gene: NA
CDR3 protein: CASGGGEGHYGYTF; CDR3 DNA: TGTGCCAGTGGAGGGGGGGAAGGACACTATGGCTACACCTTC; V gene: TRBV27; CDR3 length: 14; J gene: TRBJ1-2; clone size: once; D gene: NA
CDR3 protein: CASSLTGVGEQYF; CDR3 DNA: TGTGCCAGCAGTTTGACAGGGGTGGGCGAGCAGTACTTC; V gene: TRBV11-1; CDR3 length: 13; J gene: TRBJ2-7; clone size: NA; D gene: TRBD1
CDR3 protein: CASSLLAGGPDTQYF; CDR3 DNA: TGTGCCAGCAGCCTATTAGCGGGGGGGCCGGATACGCAGTATTTT; V gene: TRBV7-3; CDR3 length: 15; J gene: TRBJ2-3; clone size: NA; D gene: TRBD2
CDR3 protein: CASMGGLYEQYF; CDR3 DNA: TGTGCCAGCATGGGGGGGCTCTACGAGCAGTACTTC; V gene: TRBV2; CDR3 length: 12; J gene: TRBJ2-7; clone size: NA; D gene: NA
CDR3 protein: CASSVRLLEEGDTDTQYF; CDR3 DNA: TGTGCCAGCAGCGTTAGATTACTCGAAGAGGGGGACACAGATACGCAGTATTTT; V gene: TRBV9; CDR3 length: 18; J gene: TRBJ2-3; clone size: once; D gene: NA
CDR3 protein: CASSLGTWDRAYEQYF; CDR3 DNA: TGCGCCAGCAGCTTGGGAACCTGGGACAGGGCCTACGAGCAGTACTTC; V gene: TRBV5-1; CDR3 length: 16; J gene: TRBJ2-7; clone size: NA; D gene: TRBD1
CDR3 protein: CASSLSGGGSDEQFF; CDR3 DNA: TGTGCCAGCAGTTTATCGGGCGGGGGCTCTGATGAGCAGTTCTTC; V gene: TRBV27; CDR3 length: 15; J gene: TRBJ2-1; clone size: NA; D gene: NA
CDR3 protein: CASSQGGQPQHF; CDR3 DNA: TGTGCCAGCAGTCAGGGAGGTCAGCCCCAGCATTTT; V gene: TRBV6-1; CDR3 length: 12; J gene: TRBJ1-5; clone size: NA; D gene: NA
CDR3 protein: CARRQHYGYTF; CDR3 DNA: TGTGCCAGAAGACAGCACTATGGCTACACCTTC; V gene: TRBV2; CDR3 length: 11; J gene: TRBJ1-2; clone size: NA; D gene: NA
CDR3 protein: CASSPRGQGPSGELFF; CDR3 DNA: TGTGCCAGCAGCCCAAGAGGACAGGGTCCTTCCGGGGAGCTGTTTTTT; V gene: TRBV7-6; CDR3 length: 16; J gene: TRBJ2-2; clone size: NA; D gene: TRBD1
CDR3 protein: CASSPLGAGEGDEQFF; CDR3 DNA: TGTGCCAGCAGCCCCCTCGGGGCGGGAGAGGGCGATGAGCAGTTCTTC; V gene: TRBV7-3; CDR3 length: 16; J gene: TRBJ2-1; clone size: NA; D gene: TRBD2
CDR3 protein: CASSYLGPYEQFF; CDR3 DNA: TGTGCCAGCAGTTACCTAGGCCCATATGAGCAGTTCTTC; V gene: TRBV27; CDR3 length: 13; J gene: TRBJ2-1; clone size: once; D gene: NA
CDR3 protein: CASIAETGLLYEQYF; CDR3 DNA: TGTGCCAGCATCGCCGAAACGGGACTCCTCTACGAGCAGTACTTC; V gene: TRBV6-1; CDR3 length: 15; J gene: TRBJ2-7; clone size: NA; D gene: NA
CDR3 protein: CASSERDATVSPLHF; CDR3 DNA: TGTGCCAGCAGTGAGCGGGACGCGACTGTTTCACCCCTCCACTTT; V gene: TRBV6-1; CDR3 length: 15; J gene: TRBJ1-6; clone size: few; D gene: NA
CDR3 protein: CASMPGQGNYGYTF; CDR3 DNA: TGTGCCAGTATGCCCGGGCAGGGTAACTATGGCTACACCTTC; V gene: TRBV19; CDR3 length: 14; J gene: TRBJ1-2; clone size: once; D gene: NA
CDR3 protein: CASSLSVTTGNYGYTF; CDR3 DNA: TGTGCCAGCAGTTTATCGGTTACCACGGGTAACTATGGCTACACCTTC; V gene: TRBV27; CDR3 length: 16; J gene: TRBJ1-2; clone size: once; D gene: NA
CDR3 protein: CASRGVSNQPQHF; CDR3 DNA: TGTGCCAGCCGGGGGGTTAGCAATCAGCCCCAGCATTTT; V gene: TRBV27; CDR3 length: 13; J gene: TRBJ1-5; clone size: NA; D gene: NA
CDR3 protein: CASNQGSDTQYF; CDR3 DNA: TGTGCCAGCAACCAAGGGAGTGATACGCAGTATTTT; V gene: TRBV2; CDR3 length: 12; J gene: TRBJ2-3; clone size: NA; D gene: NA
CDR3 protein: CASSFPETVNTGELFF; CDR3 DNA: TGTGCCAGCAGTTTCCCGGAGACAGTCAACACCGGGGAGCTGTTTTTT; V gene: TRBV6-5; CDR3 length: 16; J gene: TRBJ2-2; clone size: NA; D gene: NA
CDR3 protein: CSVEDRTGKDGNQPQHF; CDR3 DNA: TGCAGCGTTGAAGACCGGACAGGGAAGGATGGCAATCAGCCCCAGCATTTT; V gene: TRBV29-1; CDR3 length: 17; J gene: TRBJ1-5; clone size: NA; D gene: TRBD1
CDR3 protein: CASSARQSTNEKLFF; CDR3 DNA: TGTGCCAGCAGCGCAAGACAGTCAACTAATGAAAAACTGTTTTTT; V gene: TRBV9; CDR3 length: 15; J gene: TRBJ1-4; clone size: NA; D gene: NA
CDR3 protein: CASSFGLAGEEQFF; CDR3 DNA: TGTGCCAGCAGCTTCGGACTAGCGGGAGAAGAGCAGTTCTTC; V gene: TRBV12-1; CDR3 length: 14; J gene: TRBJ2-1; clone size: NA; D gene: NA
CDR3 protein: CASSDRATRDEQFF; CDR3 DNA: TGTGCCAGCTCAGACAGGGCGACGCGCGATGAACAGTTCTTC; V gene: TRBV6-6; CDR3 length: 14; J gene: TRBJ2-1; clone size: NA; D gene: TRBD1
CDR3 protein: CASSSDRGGRYEQYF; CDR3 DNA: TGTGCCAGCAGTTCGGACAGGGGAGGAAGGTACGAGCAGTACTTC; V gene: TRBV27; CDR3 length: 15; J gene: TRBJ2-7; clone size: NA; D gene: TRBD1
CDR3 protein: CASITGLHEQYF; CDR3 DNA: TGTGCCAGCATTACAGGGTTACACGAGCAGTACTTC; V gene: TRBV6-1; CDR3 length: 12; J gene: TRBJ2-7; clone size: NA; D gene: NA